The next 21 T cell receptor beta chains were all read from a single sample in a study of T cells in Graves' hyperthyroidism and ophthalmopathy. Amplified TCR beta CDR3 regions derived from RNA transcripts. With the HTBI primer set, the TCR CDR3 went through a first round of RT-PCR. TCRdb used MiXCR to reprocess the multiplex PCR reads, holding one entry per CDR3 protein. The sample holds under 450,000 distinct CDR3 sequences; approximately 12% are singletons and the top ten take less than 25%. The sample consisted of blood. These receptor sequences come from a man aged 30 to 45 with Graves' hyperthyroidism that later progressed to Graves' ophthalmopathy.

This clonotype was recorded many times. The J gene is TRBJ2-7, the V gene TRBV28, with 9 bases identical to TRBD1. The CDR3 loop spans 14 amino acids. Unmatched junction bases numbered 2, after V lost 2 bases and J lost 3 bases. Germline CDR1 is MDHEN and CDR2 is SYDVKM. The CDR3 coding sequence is TGTGCCAGCAGTTTAGGGACAGGGTTCTACGAGCAGTACTTC. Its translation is CASSLGTGFYEQYF.

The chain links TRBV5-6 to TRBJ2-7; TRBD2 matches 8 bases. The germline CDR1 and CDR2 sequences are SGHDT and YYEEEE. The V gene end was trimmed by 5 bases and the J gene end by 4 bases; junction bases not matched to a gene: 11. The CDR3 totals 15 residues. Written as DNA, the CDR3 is TGTGCCAGCAGTCTCCGGGGGGGGGCTTTTTACGAGCAGTACTTC. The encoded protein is CASSLRGGAFYEQYF. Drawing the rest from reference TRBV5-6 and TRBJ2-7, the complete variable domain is DAGVTQSPTHLIKTRGQQVTLRCSPKSGHDTVSWYQQALGQGPQFIFQYYEEEERQRGNFPDRFSGHQFPNYSSELNVNALLLGDSALYLCASSLRGGAFYEQYFGPGTRLTVT.

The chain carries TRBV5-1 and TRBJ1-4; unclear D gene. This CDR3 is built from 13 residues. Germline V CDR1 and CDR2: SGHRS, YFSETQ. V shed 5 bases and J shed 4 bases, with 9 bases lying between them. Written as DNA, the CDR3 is TGCGCCAGCAGTTCCAGCAATAATGAAAAACTGTTTTTT. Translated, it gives CASSSSNNEKLFF.

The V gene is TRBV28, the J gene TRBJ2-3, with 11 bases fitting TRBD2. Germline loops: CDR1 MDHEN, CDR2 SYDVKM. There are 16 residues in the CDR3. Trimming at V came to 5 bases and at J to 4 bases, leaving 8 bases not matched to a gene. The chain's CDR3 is CASSPGGSGGADTQYF. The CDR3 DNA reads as TGTGCCAGCAGTCCAGGAGGTAGCGGGGGGGCAGATACGCAGTATTTT.

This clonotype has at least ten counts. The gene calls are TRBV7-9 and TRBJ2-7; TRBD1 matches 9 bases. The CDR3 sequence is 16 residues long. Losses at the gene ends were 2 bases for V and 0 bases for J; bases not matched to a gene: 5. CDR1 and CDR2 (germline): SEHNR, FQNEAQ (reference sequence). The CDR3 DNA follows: TGTGCCAGCAGCTTATCTGGGACAGGGCACTCCTACGAGCAGTACTTC. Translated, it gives CASSLSGTGHSYEQYF.

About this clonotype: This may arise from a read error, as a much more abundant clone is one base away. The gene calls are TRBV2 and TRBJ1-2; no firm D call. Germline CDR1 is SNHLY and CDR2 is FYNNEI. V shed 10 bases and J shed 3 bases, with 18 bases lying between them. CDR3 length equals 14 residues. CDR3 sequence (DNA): TGTGCCAATTTATTCCAGGTTTTGGACTATGGCTACACCTTC. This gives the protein CANLFQVLDYGYTF.

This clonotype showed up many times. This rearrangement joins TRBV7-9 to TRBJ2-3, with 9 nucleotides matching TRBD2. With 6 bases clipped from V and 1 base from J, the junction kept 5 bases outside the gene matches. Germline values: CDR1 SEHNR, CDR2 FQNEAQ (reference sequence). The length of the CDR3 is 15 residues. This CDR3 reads CASRVWTSGTDTQYF. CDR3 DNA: TGTGCCAGCAGGGTCTGGACTAGCGGCACAGATACGCAGTATTTT. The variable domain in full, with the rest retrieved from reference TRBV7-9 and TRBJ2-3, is DTGVSQNPRHKITKRGQNVTFRCDPISEHNRLYWYRQTLGQGPEFLTYFQNEAQLEKSRLLSDRFSAERPKGSFSTLEIQRTEQGDSAMYLCASRVWTSGTDTQYFGPGTRLTVL.

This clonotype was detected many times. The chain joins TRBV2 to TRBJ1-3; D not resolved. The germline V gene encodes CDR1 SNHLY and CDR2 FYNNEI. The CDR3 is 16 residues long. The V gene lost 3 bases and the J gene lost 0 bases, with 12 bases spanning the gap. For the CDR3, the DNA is TGTGCCAGCAGTGAGGCAGCTTTTTCCTCTGGAAACACCATATATTTT. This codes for CASSEAAFSSGNTIYF.

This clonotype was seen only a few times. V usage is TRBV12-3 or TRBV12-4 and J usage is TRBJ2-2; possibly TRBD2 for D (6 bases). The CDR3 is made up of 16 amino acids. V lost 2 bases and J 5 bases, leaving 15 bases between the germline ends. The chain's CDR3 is CASSLIRISGTGELFF. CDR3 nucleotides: TGTGCCAGCAGTTTAATAAGGATTAGCGGAACCGGGGAGCTGTTTTTT.

This CDR3 reads CASSQDVDRPYEQYF. As DNA, the CDR3 is TGCGCCAGCAGCCAAGACGTGGACAGACCCTACGAGCAGTACTTC. V usage is TRBV4-1 and J usage is TRBJ2-7; weak D call: TRBD1 (6 bases). The V end lost 0 bases, the J end lost 2 bases, and 11 bases lay between the germline ends. CDR1 and CDR2 (germline): MGHRA, YSYEKL. This CDR3 contains 15 residues.

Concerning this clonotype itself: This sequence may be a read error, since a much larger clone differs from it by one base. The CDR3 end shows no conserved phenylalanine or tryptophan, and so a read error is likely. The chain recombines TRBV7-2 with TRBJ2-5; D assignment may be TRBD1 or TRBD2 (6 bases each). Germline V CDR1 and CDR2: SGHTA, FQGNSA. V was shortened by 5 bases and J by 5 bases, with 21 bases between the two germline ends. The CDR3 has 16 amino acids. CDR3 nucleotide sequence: TGTGCCAGCAGCCCGGAGGGGGGACTCATATGGGAGACCCAGTACTGC. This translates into CASSPEGGLIWETQYC.

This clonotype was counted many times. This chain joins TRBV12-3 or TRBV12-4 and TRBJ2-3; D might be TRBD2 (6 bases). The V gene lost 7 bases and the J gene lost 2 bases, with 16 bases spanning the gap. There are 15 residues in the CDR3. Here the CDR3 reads CASTGGKTPTDTQYF. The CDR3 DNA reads TGTGCCAGCACCGGGGGTAAAACGCCCACAGATACGCAGTATTTT.

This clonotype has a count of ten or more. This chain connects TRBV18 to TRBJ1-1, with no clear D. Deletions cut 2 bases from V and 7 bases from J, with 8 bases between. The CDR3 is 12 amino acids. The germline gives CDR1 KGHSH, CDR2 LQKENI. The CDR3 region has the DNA TGTGCCAGCTCACCAGGTGCGGTTGAAGCTTTCTTT. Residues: CASSPGAVEAFF.

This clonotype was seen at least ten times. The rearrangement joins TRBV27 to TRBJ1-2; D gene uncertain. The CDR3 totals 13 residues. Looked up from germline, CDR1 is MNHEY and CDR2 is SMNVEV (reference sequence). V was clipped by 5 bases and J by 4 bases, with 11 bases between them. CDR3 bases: TGTGCCAGCAGTCCGCAAGGACGCTATGGCTACACCTTC. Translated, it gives CASSPQGRYGYTF.

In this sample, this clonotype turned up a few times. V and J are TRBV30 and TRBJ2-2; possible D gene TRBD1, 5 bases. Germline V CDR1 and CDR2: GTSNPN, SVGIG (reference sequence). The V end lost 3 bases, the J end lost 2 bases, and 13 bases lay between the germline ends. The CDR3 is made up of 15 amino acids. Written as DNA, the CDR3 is TGTGCCTGGAGCGTCCCCAGGGCAAACACCGGGGAGCTGTTTTTT. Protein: CAWSVPRANTGELFF. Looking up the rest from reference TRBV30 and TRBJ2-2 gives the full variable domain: SQTIHQWPATLVQPVGSPLSLECTVEGTSNPNLYWYRQAAGRGLQLLFYSVGIGQISSEVPQNLSASRPQDRQFILSSKKLLLSDSGFYLCAWSVPRANTGELFFGEGSRLTVL.

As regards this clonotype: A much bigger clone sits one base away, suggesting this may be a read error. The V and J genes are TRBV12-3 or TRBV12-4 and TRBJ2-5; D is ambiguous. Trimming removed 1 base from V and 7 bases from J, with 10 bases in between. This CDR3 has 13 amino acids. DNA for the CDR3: TGTGCCAGCAGTTTAGGGACGCCAGGGACCCAGTACTTC. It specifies CASSLGTPGTQYF.

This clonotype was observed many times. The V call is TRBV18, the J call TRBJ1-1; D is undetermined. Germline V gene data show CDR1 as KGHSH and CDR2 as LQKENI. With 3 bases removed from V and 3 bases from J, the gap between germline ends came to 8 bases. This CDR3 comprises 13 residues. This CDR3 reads CASSPREDTEAFF. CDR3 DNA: TGTGCCAGCTCACCGAGGGAGGACACTGAAGCTTTCTTT.

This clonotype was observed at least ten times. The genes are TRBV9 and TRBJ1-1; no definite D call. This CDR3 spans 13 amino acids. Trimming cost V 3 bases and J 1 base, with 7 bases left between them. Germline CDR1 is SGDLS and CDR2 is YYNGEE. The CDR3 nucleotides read TGTGCCAGCAGCGGTCAGTCGAACACTGAAGCTTTCTTT. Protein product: CASSGQSNTEAFF.

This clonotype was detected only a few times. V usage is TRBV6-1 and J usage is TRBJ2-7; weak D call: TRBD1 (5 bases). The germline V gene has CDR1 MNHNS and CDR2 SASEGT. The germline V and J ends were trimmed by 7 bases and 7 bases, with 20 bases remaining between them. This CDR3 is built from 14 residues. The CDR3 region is CASIPRAPCREQYF. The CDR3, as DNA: TGTGCCAGCATTCCCAGGGCCCCTTGTCGGGAGCAGTACTTC.

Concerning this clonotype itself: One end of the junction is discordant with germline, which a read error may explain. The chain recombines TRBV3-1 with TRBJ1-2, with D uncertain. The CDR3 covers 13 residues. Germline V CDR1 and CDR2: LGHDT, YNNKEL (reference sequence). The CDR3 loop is CAGSHPTNYGYTF. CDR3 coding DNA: TGTGCCGGCAGCCACCCTACTAACTATGGCTACACCTTC.

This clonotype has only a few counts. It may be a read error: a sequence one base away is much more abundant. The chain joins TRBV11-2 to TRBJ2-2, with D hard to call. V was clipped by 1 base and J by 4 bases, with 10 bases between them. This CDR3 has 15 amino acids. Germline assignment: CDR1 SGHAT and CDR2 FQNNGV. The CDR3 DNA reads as TGTGCCAGCAGCTTAGGAAACGTTATCACCGGGGAGCTGTTTTTT. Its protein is CASSLGNVITGELFF. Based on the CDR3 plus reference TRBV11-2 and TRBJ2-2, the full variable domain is EAGVAQSPRYKIIEKRQSVAFWCNPISGHATLYWYQQILGQGPKLLIQFQNNGVVDDSQLPKDRFSAERLKGVDSTLKIQPAKLEDSAVYLCASSLGNVITGELFFGEGSRLTVL.